These 10 T cell receptor beta chains came from one sample sequenced in a study of tumor-infiltrating lymphocytes in localized non-small cell lung cancer (dated by TCRdb to the early 2020s). Receptors were amplified or captured by the immunoSEQ multiplex PCR assay. Imported from immuneACCESS, the table was reduced by TCRdb to in-frame sequences with V and J called. These copies leave out some clones; in studies compared against another copy, an unresolved V gene accounts for under half, and the cause of the remainder is not known. In this sample the table shows over 15,000 clones, roughly 72% of which occur a single time. Roughly 9.8% of the sample lies in the top ten. Material for sequencing was lung tumor tissue. All receptors derive from a human donor with non-small cell lung cancer.

The rearrangement joins TRBV5-5 to TRBJ1-2, with TRBD1 matching over 7 bases. CDR3 size: 14 residues. Germline-derived CDR1 and CDR2 are SGHKS and YYEKEE (reference sequence). Trimming removed 4 bases from V and 4 bases from J; junction bases left unmatched: 7. The CDR3 protein is CASSTGTDRYGYTF. The CDR3 DNA is TGTGCCAGCAGCACAGGGACAGACCGCTATGGCTACACCTTC.

This clone was detected only once. V and J are TRBV6-6 and TRBJ2-7; D possibly corresponds to TRBD2 (5 bases). V was trimmed by 7 bases and J by 3 bases, leaving 22 bases between them. CDR1 is MNHNY, CDR2 SVGAGI, per germline (reference sequence). CDR3 length: 16 residues. Here the CDR3 reads CASILARASSYYEQYF. CDR3 coding DNA: TGTGCCAGCATCCTAGCCCGGGCTAGCAGTTACTACGAGCAGTACTTC.

DNA for the CDR3: TGCAGCGTTGAAGGAGGGAGCAATGAGCAGTTCTTC. This encodes CSVEGGSNEQFF. This rearrangement joins TRBV29-1 to TRBJ2-1; possibly TRBD2 for D (5 bases). Between the trimmed V and J ends, which lost 1 base and 6 bases, there was a span of 7 bases. CDR3 length equals 12 residues. Germline CDR1 and CDR2: SQVTM and ANQGSEA.

The gene calls are TRBV7-3 and TRBJ2-5; tentative D call: TRBD1 (6 bases). V dropped 5 bases and J dropped 4 bases, with 17 bases sitting between them. The CDR3 is 15 amino acids. Germline V lookup: CDR1 SGHTA, CDR2 FQGTGA. The CDR3 loop reads CASSQTGTRGETQYF. In DNA, the CDR3 is TGTGCCAGCAGCCAGACCGGGACAAGAGGAGAGACCCAGTACTTC. Full variable domain (remainder filled in from reference TRBV7-3 and TRBJ2-5): GAGVSQTPSNKVTEKGKYVELRCDPISGHTALYWYRQSLGQGPEFLIYFQGTGAADDSGLPNDRFFAVRPEGSVSTLKIQRTERGDSAVYLCASSQTGTRGETQYFGPGTRLLVL.

This clone was detected only once. The chain carries TRBV28 and TRBJ2-3; 10 positions agree with TRBD2. CDR1 and CDR2 from the germline V gene are MDHEN and SYDVKM. There are 17 residues in the CDR3. Trimming at V came to 2 bases and at J to 5 bases, leaving 10 bases not matched to a gene. The CDR3 loop is CASSLRPSGRAVDTQYF. The CDR3 region has the DNA TGTGCCAGCAGTTTAAGGCCCAGCGGGAGGGCCGTAGATACGCAGTATTTT.

This chain joins TRBV10-2 and TRBJ2-3; the D gene is possibly TRBD2 (5 bases). There are 13 residues in the CDR3. Germline CDR1 reads WSHSY; CDR2 reads SAAADI. The V end was cut by 8 bases, the J end by 1 base, with 10 bases between. CDR3 nucleotide sequence: TGCGCCAGCTTGTTGCGGGGCACAGATACGCAGTATTTT. Protein sequence: CASLLRGTDTQYF.

This clone turned up a few times. CDR3 in DNA: TGTGCCAGCAGATCCGATTGGGTTTCGAACACCGGGGAGCTGTTTTTT. Translating gives CASRSDWVSNTGELFF. This chain uses TRBV28 with TRBJ2-2; no clear D gene. The germline CDR1 and CDR2 sequences are MDHEN and SYDVKM. Trimming shortened V by 6 bases and J by 0 bases, and 14 bases separated the two germline ends. This CDR3 has 16 residues.

The chain recombines TRBV28 with TRBJ2-6; D uncertain. V lost 5 bases and J lost 0, with 14 bases in between. The CDR3 runs 17 residues. CDR1 and CDR2 (germline): MDHEN, SYDVKM. The CDR3 spells CASSHYRESSGANVLTF. In nucleotides, the CDR3 is TGTGCCAGCAGTCACTACAGAGAAAGCTCTGGGGCCAACGTCCTGACTTTC. The full variable domain, completed using reference TRBV28 and TRBJ2-6, is DVKVTQSSRYLVKRTGEKVFLECVQDMDHENMFWYRQDPGLGLRLIYFSYDVKMKEKGDIPEGYSVSREKKERFSLILESASTNQTSMYLCASSHYRESSGANVLTFGAGSRLTVL.

The chain couples TRBV5-4 to TRBJ2-3, with TRBD2 matching 9 bases. The CDR3 runs 16 residues. V lost 4 bases, J lost 1 base, and 7 bases stayed unmatched. Germline CDR1 is SGHNT and CDR2 is YYREEE (reference sequence). The CDR3 nucleotides are TGTGCCAGCAGCCTACAGCGGGGGGCTCGCACAGATACGCAGTATTTT. It codes for CASSLQRGARTDTQYF.

The chain employs TRBV30 and TRBJ2-3; unclear D gene. The germline CDR1 and CDR2 sequences are GTSNPN and SVGIG (reference sequence). Trimming removed 6 bases at V and 8 bases at J, with 18 bases between. This CDR3 spans 13 amino acids. In DNA form, the CDR3 reads TGTGCCTGTCCCGGGCCTGTATTGGGTACGCAGTATTTT. It specifies CACPGPVLGTQYF. The full variable domain, rest sourced from reference TRBV30 and TRBJ2-3, is SQTIHQWPATLVQPVGSPLSLECTVEGTSNPNLYWYRQAAGRGLQLLFYSVGIGQISSEVPQNLSASRPQDRQFILSSKKLLLSDSGFYLCACPGPVLGTQYFGPGTRLTVL.